The 16 T cell receptor beta chains presented below share a single source sample, sequenced in a study of blood T cell repertoires in COVID-19. Measured with immunoSEQ multiplex PCR; TCRdb has only the in-frame clones, and not every one. The sample shows about 410,000 clones, about 90% of them seen only once. Material for sequencing was PBMCs or T cells enriched from blood (not recorded which). The receptors originated from a man between 18 and 35 years old who had recovered from COVID-19.

This chain links TRBV29-1 with TRBJ1-1; D call uncertain. CDR1 is SQVTM, CDR2 ANQGSEA, per germline. The CDR3 is made up of 13 amino acids. Trimming removed 7 bases from V and 0 bases from J, with 12 bases in between. CDR3: CSAVTRVNTEAFF. In DNA form, the CDR3 reads TGCAGCGCCGTCACGAGGGTGAACACTGAAGCTTTCTTT. The complete variable domain, with remaining parts taken from reference TRBV29-1 and TRBJ1-1, reads SAVISQKPSRDICQRGTSLTIQCQVDSQVTMMFWYRQQPGQSLTLIATANQGSEATYESGFVIDKFPISRPNLTFSTLTVSNMSPEDSSIYLCSAVTRVNTEAFFGQGTRLTVV.

V gene TRBV25-1 combines with J gene TRBJ1-1; D may be TRBD1 (5 bases). The CDR3 length is 13 residues. Trimming took 6 bases from V and 6 from J, leaving 14 bases between them. CDR1 and CDR2 from the germline V gene are MGHDK and SYGVNS. The CDR3 DNA reads TGTGCCAGCAGCTTTGGGGGGGTAGCTGAAGCTTTCTTT. Residues: CASSFGGVAEAFF.

As for this clone: The same CDR3 also results from other DNA sequences found in this sample. The chain recombines TRBV12-3 or TRBV12-4 with TRBJ1-1; D is undetermined. The CDR3 consists of 13 residues. The V end lost 0 bases, the J end lost 5 bases, and 7 bases lay between the germline ends. DNA for the CDR3: TGTGCCAGCAGTTTAGCGCCGGGGACTGAAGCTTTCTTT. Translation: CASSLAPGTEAFF.

V gene TRBV5-6 combines with J gene TRBJ1-2; D gene uncertain. The V and J ends lost 4 bases and 9 bases respectively, with 19 bases between them. CDR1 is SGHDT, CDR2 YYEEEE, per germline. This CDR3 is built from 14 residues. The CDR3 bases are TGTGCCAGCAGCCCCCCCGAGGTACGATTTAGCTACACCTTC. As protein: CASSPPEVRFSYTF.

DNA of the CDR3: TGTGCCAGCAGCGTCGGAGCGGGGGGGACCTACAATGAGCAGTTCTTC. Its protein is CASSVGAGGTYNEQFF. The V and J genes are TRBV9 and TRBJ2-1; TRBD2 matches at 10 bases. The germline V gene encodes CDR1 SGDLS and CDR2 YYNGEE. The V gene end was trimmed by 2 bases and the J gene end by 2 bases; junction bases not matched to a gene: 4. This CDR3 is built from 16 residues. The variable domain in full, completed from reference TRBV9 and TRBJ2-1, reads DSGVTQTPKHLITATGQRVTLRCSPRSGDLSVYWYQQSLDQGLQFLIQYYNGEERAKGNILERFSAQQFPDLHSELNLSSLELGDSALYFCASSVGAGGTYNEQFFGPGTRLTVL.

The J gene is TRBJ2-1, the V gene TRBV15; a weak D match, TRBD2 (7 bases). Germline V gene lookup returns CDR1 LNHNV and CDR2 YYDKDF (reference sequence). The CDR3 contains 11 residues. The germline V and J ends were trimmed by 5 bases and 11 bases, with 10 bases remaining between them. The CDR3 DNA sequence: TGTGCCACCAGCGGGGGGGCCCAGCAGTTCTTC. Amino acid sequence: CATSGGAQQFF.

CDR3 loop: CASSLSGQMNTEAFF. The CDR3 DNA is TGTGCCAGCAGCTTATCTGGACAGATGAACACTGAAGCTTTCTTT. The J gene is TRBJ1-1, the V gene TRBV7-6; TRBD1 is a possible D gene (6 bases). Trimming left V 2 bases short and J 0 bases short, with 10 bases between. The germline gives CDR1 SGHVS, CDR2 FNYEAQ. This CDR3 comprises 15 residues.

V usage is TRBV21-1 and J usage is TRBJ2-7; the table assigns TRBD2, which was not confirmed against the DNA. TRBV21-1 is a documented pseudogene. The CDR3 is made up of 10 amino acids. CDR3 nucleotides: TGTGCCCCTCGGCCGGGCGAGCAGTACTTC. Residues: CAPRPGEQYF.

This clone was recorded once. The rearrangement links TRBV7-9 to TRBJ2-1, with 9 bases aligning to TRBD2. Germline CDR1 is SEHNR and CDR2 is FQNEAQ (reference sequence). The CDR3 sequence is 15 residues long. Trimming at V came to 1 base and at J to 5 bases, leaving 3 bases not matched to a gene. CDR3 sequence reads: CASSLGLAANNEQFF. The CDR3 coding sequence is TGTGCCAGCAGCTTAGGACTAGCGGCCAACAATGAGCAGTTCTTC.

CDR3 DNA: TGTGCCAGCAGCGTAGGCCCCACCGGTGGCTCCTACGAGCAGTACTTC. Its protein product is CASSVGPTGGSYEQYF. V and J are TRBV9 and TRBJ2-7; D unresolved. The CDR3 totals 16 residues. V gave up 0 bases and J gave up 0 bases, with 13 bases separating them. CDR1 is SGDLS, CDR2 YYNGEE, per germline.

The V and J genes are TRBV19 and TRBJ2-1; 7 nucleotides match TRBD2. V shed 6 bases and J 3 bases; nucleotides not matched to a gene: 5. The germline CDR1 and CDR2 sequences are LNHDA and SQIVND (reference sequence). The CDR3 length is 14 residues. CDR3 DNA: TGTGCCAGTAGCCCCGGGACTAACTACAATGAGCAGTTCTTC. Translation gives CASSPGTNYNEQFF.

Concerning this clone itself: Other DNA sequences of this sample code for an identical CDR3. This chain joins TRBV21-1 and TRBJ1-3. TRBV21-1 is designated a pseudogene. The CDR3 covers 20 residues. The CDR3 coding sequence is TGTGCCAGCAGCAAAGAGGCTGAGCCCCGATCAGGGACTTCTGGAAACACCATATATTTT. Translated: CASSKEAEPRSGTSGNTIYF.

This clone appeared once. The genes are TRBV2 and TRBJ2-3; 10 bases agree with TRBD2. V lost 6 bases and J lost 4; bases outside the gene matches: 13. Germline CDR1 SNHLY, CDR2 FYNNEI. This CDR3 is 17 amino acids long. CDR3 nucleotide sequence: TGTGCCAGCAGGTCCTTACTAGCGGGGTTAGCCCCAGATACGCAGTATTTT. Translating gives CASRSLLAGLAPDTQYF. Based on the CDR3 plus reference TRBV2 and TRBJ2-3, the full variable domain is EPEVTQTPSHQVTQMGQEVILRCVPISNHLYFYWYRQILGQKVEFLVSFYNNEISEKSEIFDDQFSVERPDGSNFTLKIRSTKLEDSAMYFCASRSLLAGLAPDTQYFGPGTRLTVL.

The CDR3 DNA reads as TGTGCCAGCAGCTTAACAGGGAGCGGCAATCAGCCCCAGCATTTT. Translating it yields CASSLTGSGNQPQHF. V gene TRBV5-4 combines with J gene TRBJ1-5; perhaps TRBD1 as D (6 bases). CDR3 size: 15 residues. Germline CDR1 reads SGHNT; CDR2 reads YYREEE (reference sequence). V was pared by 2 bases and J by 2 bases, with 11 bases between.

This clone turned up a few times. CDR3 sequence: CASSPGTGKREKLFF. The CDR3 DNA reads TGTGCCAGCAGCCCGGGGACAGGGAAAAGAGAAAAACTGTTTTTT. The J gene is TRBJ1-4, the V gene TRBV5-5; 9 bases line up with TRBD1. Looked up from germline, CDR1 is SGHKS and CDR2 is YYEKEE (reference sequence). The CDR3 covers 15 residues. V lost 4 bases and J lost 8; bases outside the gene matches: 9. The full variable domain, completed using reference TRBV5-5 and TRBJ1-4, is DAGVTQSPTHLIKTRGQQVTLRCSPISGHKSVSWYQQVLGQGPQFIFQYYEKEERGRGNFPDRFSARQFPNYSSELNVNALLLGDSALYLCASSPGTGKREKLFFGSGTQLSVL.

The genes are TRBV10-1 and TRBJ2-5; 8 nucleotides line up with TRBD2. Per the germline V gene, CDR1 is WNHNN and CDR2 is SYGVQD (reference sequence). This CDR3 has 14 residues. With V trimmed by 6 bases and J by 4 bases, 7 bases remained unmatched. This CDR3 is CASSSQRERETQYF. The CDR3 bases are TGCGCCAGCAGCTCGCAGCGGGAGAGAGAGACCCAGTACTTC.